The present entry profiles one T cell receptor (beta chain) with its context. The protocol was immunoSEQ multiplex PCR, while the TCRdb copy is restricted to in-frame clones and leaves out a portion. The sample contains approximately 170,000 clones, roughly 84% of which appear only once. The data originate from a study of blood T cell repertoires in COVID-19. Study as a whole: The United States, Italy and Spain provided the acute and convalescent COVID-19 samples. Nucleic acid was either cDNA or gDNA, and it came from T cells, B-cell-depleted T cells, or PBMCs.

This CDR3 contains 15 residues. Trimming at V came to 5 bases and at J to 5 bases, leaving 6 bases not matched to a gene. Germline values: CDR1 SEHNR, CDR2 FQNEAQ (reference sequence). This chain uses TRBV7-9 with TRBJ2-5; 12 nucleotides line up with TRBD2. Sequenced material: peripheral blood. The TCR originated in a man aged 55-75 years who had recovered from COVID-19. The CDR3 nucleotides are TGTGCCAGCAGCCCTAGCGGGGGGGCCTGGGAGACCCAGTACTTC. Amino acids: CASSPSGGAWETQYF.